The 5 T cell receptor beta chains reported below all come from one sample, sequenced in a study of blood T cell repertoires in COVID-19. The repertoire was sequenced with immunoSEQ multiplex PCR; TCRdb's copy has only in-frame clones and lacks some. The repertoire holds around 170,000 clones, 80% seen once, with roughly 6.8% in the top ten. The sample comprised peripheral blood. The receptors shown here come from a man in his 70s with active or convalescent COVID-19.

The chain couples TRBV5-6 to TRBJ1-5; D is possibly TRBD1 (6 bases). Deletions cut 0 bases from V and 1 base from J, with 8 bases between. The germline V gene encodes CDR1 SGHDT and CDR2 YYEEEE. CDR3 size: 15 residues. The CDR3 reads CASSLAGQSNQPQHF. The CDR3 DNA reads as TGTGCCAGCAGCTTGGCAGGACAGAGCAATCAGCCCCAGCATTTT.

J is TRBJ1-1 and V is TRBV2; D is perhaps TRBD1 (6 bases). Trimming shortened V by 7 bases and J by 7 bases, and 16 bases separated the two germline ends. The germline V gene encodes CDR1 SNHLY and CDR2 FYNNEI. This CDR3 has 13 residues. CDR3 amino acids: CASTLDSGGEAFF. As DNA, the CDR3 is TGTGCCAGCACCCTGGACAGCGGAGGTGAAGCTTTCTTT.

V and J are TRBV19 and TRBJ2-2; D not certain. V was clipped by 2 bases and J by 2 bases, with 6 bases between them. This CDR3 comprises 14 residues. Germline loops: CDR1 LNHDA, CDR2 SQIVND (reference sequence). CDR3: CASSINSNTGELFF. CDR3 sequence (DNA): TGTGCCAGTAGTATAAACAGCAACACCGGGGAGCTGTTTTTT.

The chain joins TRBV30 to TRBJ2-3; possibly TRBD1 for D (6 bases). The germline V gene has CDR1 GTSNPN and CDR2 SVGIG (reference sequence). This CDR3 spans 14 amino acids. Trimming removed 1 base from V and 4 bases from J, with 12 bases in between. CDR3 bases: TGTGCCTGGAGTGGCAGGGGCTTCTCAGATACGCAGTATTTT. Translated, it gives CAWSGRGFSDTQYF.

This chain joins TRBV9 and TRBJ2-1, with 12 nucleotides matching TRBD2. CDR3 length equals 20 residues. With V trimmed by 9 bases and J by 7 bases, 26 bases remained unmatched. Germline CDR1 is SGDLS and CDR2 is YYNGEE. The CDR3 is CAINPKAHRASGGVANEQFF. The CDR3 DNA sequence: TGTGCCATCAACCCAAAGGCCCATCGGGCTAGCGGGGGGGTAGCAAATGAGCAGTTCTTC.